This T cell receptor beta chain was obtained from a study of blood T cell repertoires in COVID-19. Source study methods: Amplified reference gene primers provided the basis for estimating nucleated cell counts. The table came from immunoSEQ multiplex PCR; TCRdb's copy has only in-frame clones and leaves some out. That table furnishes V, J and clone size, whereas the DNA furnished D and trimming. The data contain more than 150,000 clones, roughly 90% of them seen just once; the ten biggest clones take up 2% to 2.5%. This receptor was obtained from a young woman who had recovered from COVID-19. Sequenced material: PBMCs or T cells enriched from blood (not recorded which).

The CDR3 coding sequence is TGTGCCAGCAGCTCTATACAAGAGACCCAGTACTTC. Amino acid sequence: CASSSIQETQYF. The chain couples TRBV7-9 to TRBJ2-5; D gene uncertain. V gave up 4 bases and J gave up 2 bases, with 5 bases separating them. There are 12 residues in the CDR3. CDR1 and CDR2 (germline): SEHNR, FQNEAQ (reference sequence).